This T cell receptor beta chain derives from a study of T cells after yellow fever vaccination. Turning to the study itself: SMART-Seq v4 Ultra Low Input served to prepare low-cell-number fractions.

UMIs were added to TCR cDNA along with a universal primer site when it was made by 5'RACE template switching. MiXCR, applied by TCRdb to the 5' RACE reads, yields one record per CDR3 protein. The sample lists 250,000 to 350,000 distinct CDR3 sequences, about 6.6% occurring once. The germline V gene has CDR1 KGHDR and CDR2 SFDVKD. The ends were cut back, 1 base at V and 4 bases at J, with 7 bases in the middle. The CDR3 totals 14 residues. This specimen was PBMCs, taken roughly 47 days after the first yellow fever vaccination. The source of this sequence is a man younger than 30 who received the YFV17D yellow fever vaccine. This chain joins TRBV24-1 and TRBJ1-5; tentatively, D is TRBD1 (5 bases). CDR3 in amino acids: CATSDFRDNQPQHF. CDR3 bases: TGTGCCACCAGTGATTTCAGGGATAATCAGCCCCAGCATTTT.